This T cell receptor beta chain stems from a study of T-cell memory formation after mild COVID-19. Across the whole study: Largely, the TCR clusters proved donor specific.

A few counts support this clonotype. Its antigen is undetermined. Whole-study results and caveats: Detection of some responders pre-infection suggested pre-existing cross-reactive memory T cells participated. Whether day 37 second-wave clones are SARS-CoV-2-specific was not confirmed.

Barcoded TCR alpha and TCR beta cDNA libraries with UMIs came from 5'RACE using constant-segment primers. TCRdb redid the calling of the 5' RACE reads with MiXCR, one entry per CDR3 protein. The sample has over 300,000 distinct CDR3 sequences, approximately 22% seen once; the top ten hold about 21%. Germline lookup yields CDR1 SGHRS and CDR2 YFSETQ. V was trimmed by 4 bases and J by 0 bases, leaving 10 bases between them. The CDR3 has 14 residues. Sequencing was carried out using PBMCs or a T cell subset sorted from them (not recorded which). The sequence derives from a young man who had mild COVID-19 (a few samples of this study predate the infection). Cell type and time point are not known. V gene TRBV5-1 combines with J gene TRBJ2-5; D remains ambiguous. Here the CDR3 reads CASSRDNNQETQYF. CDR3 nucleotide sequence: TGCGCCAGCAGCCGAGACAATAACCAAGAGACCCAGTACTTC.